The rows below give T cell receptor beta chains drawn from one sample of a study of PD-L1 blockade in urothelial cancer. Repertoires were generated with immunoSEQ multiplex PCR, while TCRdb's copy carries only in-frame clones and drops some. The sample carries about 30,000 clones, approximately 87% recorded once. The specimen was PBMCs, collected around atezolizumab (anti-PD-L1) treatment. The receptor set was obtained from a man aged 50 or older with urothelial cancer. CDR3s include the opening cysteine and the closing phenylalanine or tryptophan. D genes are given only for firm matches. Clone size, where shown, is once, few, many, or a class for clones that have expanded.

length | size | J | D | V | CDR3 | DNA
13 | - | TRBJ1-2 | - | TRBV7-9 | CASSLRQAPGYTF | TGTGCCAGCAGCTTAAGGCAGGCCCCTGGCTACACCTTC
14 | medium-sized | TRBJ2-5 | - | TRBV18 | CASSPLPSQETQYF | TGTGCCAGCTCGCCCCTCCCGAGCCAAGAGACCCAGTACTTC
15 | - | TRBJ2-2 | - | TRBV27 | CASSFLPSSPGELFF | TGTGCCAGCAGTTTTCTTCCTAGCTCGCCCGGGGAGCTGTTTTTT
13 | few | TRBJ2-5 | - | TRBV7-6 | CASSFGHLKTQYF | TGTGCCAGCAGTTTCGGACATCTAAAGACCCAGTACTTC
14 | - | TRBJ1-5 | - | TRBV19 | CASNRGFKGQPQHF | TGTGCCAGTAATCGGGGTTTCAAAGGACAGCCCCAGCATTTT
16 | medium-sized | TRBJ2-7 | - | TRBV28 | CASGGARRASSYEQYF | TGTGCCAGCGGGGGAGCGAGGAGGGCTAGCTCCTACGAGCAGTACTTC
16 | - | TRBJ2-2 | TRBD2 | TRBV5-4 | CASSSQRGGPDGELFF | TGTGCCAGCAGCTCACAGCGGGGTGGGCCGGACGGGGAGCTGTTTTTT
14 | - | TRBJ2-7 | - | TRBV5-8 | CASSLETNSYEQYF | TGTGCCAGCAGCTTGGAAACTAACTCCTACGAGCAGTACTTC
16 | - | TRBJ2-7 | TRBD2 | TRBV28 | CASSFHLAELSYEQYF | TGTGCCAGCAGTTTCCACCTAGCGGAACTCTCCTACGAGCAGTACTTC
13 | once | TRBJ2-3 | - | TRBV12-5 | CASGRSGTDTQYF | TGTGCTAGTGGGCGATCAGGGACAGATACGCAGTATTTT
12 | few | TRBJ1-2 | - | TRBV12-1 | CASSPPPGGYTF | TGTGCCAGCAGCCCCCCGCCAGGAGGCTACACCTTC
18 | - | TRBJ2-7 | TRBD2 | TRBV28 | CASAETSGSFFSSYEQYF | TGTGCCAGCGCCGAGACTAGCGGGAGCTTTTTTAGTTCCTACGAGCAGTACTTC
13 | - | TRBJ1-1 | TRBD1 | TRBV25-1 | CASSSQGQGEAFF | TGTGCCAGCAGTTCACAAGGACAGGGCGAAGCTTTCTTT
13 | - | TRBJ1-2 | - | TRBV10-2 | CASSRDKNYGYTF | TGCGCCAGCAGCCGGGACAAAAATTATGGCTACACCTTC
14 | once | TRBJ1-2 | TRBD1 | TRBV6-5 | CASSKTGGNYGYTF | TGTGCCAGCAGTAAGACAGGGGGAAACTATGGCTACACCTTC
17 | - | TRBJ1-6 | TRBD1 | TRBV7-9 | CASSVWTGQRYNSPLHF | TGTGCCAGCAGCGTTTGGACAGGCCAGCGCTATAATTCACCCCTCCACTTT
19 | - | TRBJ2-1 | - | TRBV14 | CASSQGRDSGIHRYNEQFF | TGTGCCAGCAGCCAAGGACGGGATTCGGGTATTCATCGGTACAATGAGCAGTTCTTC
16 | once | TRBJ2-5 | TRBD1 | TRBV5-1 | CASSEGGRGRGETQYF | TGCGCCAGCAGTGAAGGTGGCAGGGGGCGCGGGGAGACCCAGTACTTC
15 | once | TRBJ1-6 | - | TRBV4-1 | CASSLQEQGNSPLHF | TGCGCCAGCAGCCTTCAAGAACAGGGTAATTCACCCCTCCACTTT